These 29 T cell receptor beta chains came from one sample sequenced in a study of blood T cell repertoires in COVID-19. Profiling relied on immunoSEQ multiplex PCR, and the TCRdb table lists in-frame clones only, not all of them. The sample holds about 180,000 clones; 85% are singletons and the top ten take around a sixth. Sequencing input: peripheral blood. The receptors stem from a person between 70 and 80 years old with COVID-19, enrolled during active disease.

The chain has TRBV19 and TRBJ1-1; 7 bases line up with TRBD1. This CDR3 contains 14 residues. The germline CDR1 and CDR2 sequences are LNHDA and SQIVND (reference sequence). After removal of 4 bases from V and 0 bases from J, the junction contained 2 bases not matched to a gene. The CDR3 loop is CASSRGQMNTEAFF. The CDR3 DNA is TGTGCCAGTAGTAGGGGACAGATGAACACTGAAGCTTTCTTT.

This clone was picked up one time. DNA for the CDR3: TGTGCCAGCAGTTACTCGCCCGTTCGGAGTGGTCAGCAGTACTTC. It translates to CASSYSPVRSGQQYF. V is TRBV6-5 and J is TRBJ2-7; D gene ambiguous. Per germline, CDR1 MNHEY and CDR2 SVGAGI. V shed 0 bases and J shed 8 bases, with 17 bases lying between them. The CDR3 has 15 amino acids.

This chain links TRBV4-1 with TRBJ1-4; TRBD1 agrees at 7 bases. The V gene's germline CDR1 is MGHRA and CDR2 YSYEKL. The V gene end was trimmed by 0 bases and the J gene end by 5 bases; junction bases not matched to a gene: 6. This CDR3 contains 16 residues. CDR3 nucleotide sequence: TGCGCCAGCAGCCAAGACTGGACAGGCCCGAATGAAAAACTGTTTTTT. Its translation: CASSQDWTGPNEKLFF.

The V and J genes are TRBV10-2 and TRBJ2-1; tentatively, D is TRBD1 (6 bases). The V end was cut by 7 bases, the J end by 0 bases, with 10 bases between. Germline V lookup: CDR1 WSHSY, CDR2 SAAADI. The CDR3 runs 14 residues. The CDR3 bases are TGCGCCAGCATAAGGGGGAGCTCCTACAATGAGCAGTTCTTC. It specifies CASIRGSSYNEQFF.

The rearrangement links TRBV7-9 to TRBJ2-4; D gene unclear. This CDR3 contains 14 residues. CDR1 is SEHNR, CDR2 FQNEAQ, per germline (reference sequence). V lost 4 bases, J lost 0 bases, and 7 bases lay in between. The DNA of the CDR3 is TGTGCCAGCAGCTCCCCATTAGCCAAAAACATTCAGTACTTC. It is translated as CASSSPLAKNIQYF.

The rearrangement joins TRBV9 to TRBJ2-3, with 12 bases aligning to TRBD2. Germline V gene data show CDR1 as SGDLS and CDR2 as YYNGEE. With 0 bases clipped from V and 6 bases from J, the junction kept 2 bases outside the gene matches. The CDR3 contains 15 residues. The chain's CDR3 is CASSVGLAGVDTQYF. The CDR3 DNA reads TGTGCCAGCAGCGTAGGACTAGCGGGAGTCGATACGCAGTATTTT.

This sequence joins TRBV7-6 and TRBJ2-6; tentatively, D is TRBD1 (5 bases). The CDR3 covers 16 residues. Trimming removed 5 bases from V and 2 bases from J, with 13 bases in between. Germline V gene sequence: CDR1 SGHVS, CDR2 FNYEAQ. In DNA form, the CDR3 reads TGTGCCAGCAGCCAATTCCAGGGAACTGGGGCCAACGTCCTGACTTTC. Translation gives CASSQFQGTGANVLTF. Filled out from reference TRBV7-6 and TRBJ2-6, the complete variable domain reads GAGVSQSPRYKVTKRGQDVALRCDPISGHVSLYWYRQALGQGPEFLTYFNYEAQQDKSGLPNDRFSAERPEGSISTLTIQRTEQRDSAMYRCASSQFQGTGANVLTFGAGSRLTVL.

The chain carries TRBV6-2 or TRBV6-3 and TRBJ2-7, with a weak D call TRBD2 (5 bases). With 2 bases removed from V and 3 bases from J, the gap between germline ends came to 17 bases. This CDR3 spans 16 amino acids. Per the germline V gene, CDR1 is MNHEY and CDR2 is SVGEGT. The CDR3, as DNA: TGTGCCAGCAGTTACCCCGATGTGAGGGTGAGCTACGAGCAGTACTTC. It translates to CASSYPDVRVSYEQYF.

The gene calls are TRBV7-3 and TRBJ2-2, with D maybe TRBD1 (6 bases). Germline values: CDR1 SGHTA, CDR2 FQGTGA. The CDR3 is 16 residues long. Trimming removed 5 bases at V and 2 bases at J, with 15 bases between. The CDR3 sequence is CASSQVWTANTGELFF. The CDR3 region has the DNA TGTGCCAGCAGCCAAGTGTGGACAGCTAACACCGGGGAGCTGTTTTTT.

The chain carries TRBV5-1 and TRBJ2-5; TRBD2 aligns across 11 bases. The V and J ends lost 3 bases and 0 bases, in that order; junction bases with no gene match: 1. The CDR3 runs 15 residues. CDR1 is SGHRS and CDR2 is YFSETQ in the germline V gene. The CDR3 coding sequence is TGCGCCAGCAGCTCTAGCGGGGGGTACCAAGAGACCCAGTACTTC. Its translation: CASSSSGGYQETQYF.

The V gene is TRBV28, the J gene TRBJ1-2; no definite D call. The CDR3 consists of 15 residues. Trimming removed 3 bases from V and 9 bases from J, with 20 bases in between. Germline V gene data show CDR1 as MDHEN and CDR2 as SYDVKM. The CDR3 DNA is TGTGCCAGCAGTTTTTCAGGATCCTCCCAGAAACGCTACACCTTC. This encodes CASSFSGSSQKRYTF.

The V and J genes are TRBV4-1 and TRBJ1-5, with TRBD1 matching 9 bases. Germline trimming cut 4 bases from V and 4 bases from J; bases unmatched to any gene: 5. The CDR3 totals 15 residues. Germline V gives CDR1 MGHRA, CDR2 YSYEKL. The CDR3: CASSLQDRGNQPQHF. Written as DNA, the CDR3 is TGCGCCAGCAGCCTCCAGGACAGGGGAAATCAGCCCCAGCATTTT.

This clone was counted once. V usage is TRBV6-6 and J usage is TRBJ1-1; D gene ambiguous. This CDR3 contains 13 residues. With 5 bases removed from V and 2 bases from J, the gap between germline ends came to 9 bases. Germline V gene data show CDR1 as MNHNY and CDR2 as SVGAGI (reference sequence). The CDR3 region has the DNA TGTGCCAGCAGTATCCGACAAAACACTGAAGCTTTCTTT. Translation gives CASSIRQNTEAFF.

The chain uses TRBV5-3 and TRBJ2-1; the match to TRBD2 covers 15 bases. TRBV5-3 is treated as an ORF (open reading frame) with a function not yet certain. CDR3 length equals 17 residues. V shed 4 bases, J shed 5 bases, and the junction held 7 bases outside the gene matches. CDR3 sequence (DNA): TGTGCCAGAAGCCGAACAGGGACTAGCGGGAGGAACAATGAGCAGTTCTTC. Its translation: CARSRTGTSGRNNEQFF.

This clone was picked up many times. CDR3 coding DNA: TGTGCCAGTATGACAGGGGGCTCGACTAACAATCAGCCCCAGCATTTT. Amino acid sequence: CASMTGGSTNNQPQHF. This chain joins TRBV19 and TRBJ1-5, with 10 bases that match TRBD1. CDR3 length equals 16 residues. Trimming took 7 bases from V and 3 from J; bases not matched to a gene: 9. Germline V gene sequence: CDR1 LNHDA, CDR2 SQIVND (reference sequence). The full variable domain, its missing parts supplied by reference TRBV19 and TRBJ1-5, is DGGITQSPKYLFRKEGQNVTLSCEQNLNHDAMYWYRQDPGQGLRLIYYSQIVNDFQKGDIAEGYSVSREKKESFPLTVTSAQKNPTAFYLCASMTGGSTNNQPQHFGDGTRLSIL.

The chain combines TRBV9 with TRBJ2-5, with D unclear. V was pared by 6 bases and J by 3 bases, with 15 bases between. Germline loops: CDR1 SGDLS, CDR2 YYNGEE. The CDR3 runs 14 residues. Here the CDR3 DNA reads TGTGCCAGCAATACCCCAGCTAGTAAAGAGACCCAGTACTTC. It encodes CASNTPASKETQYF.

This chain connects TRBV12-3 or TRBV12-4 to TRBJ1-2, with D maybe TRBD1 (6 bases). The CDR3 extends over 11 amino acids. Trimming removed 4 bases at V and 13 bases at J, with 13 bases between. The DNA for the CDR3 is TGTGCCAGCAGTTGGGGGGGCGGTGGCACCTTC. Translation gives CASSWGGGGTF.

The chain links TRBV27 to TRBJ2-2, with 7 bases fitting TRBD1. The germline CDR1 and CDR2 sequences are MNHEY and SMNVEV (reference sequence). V lost 2 bases, J lost 0 bases, and 6 bases stayed unmatched. The CDR3 is 17 residues long. The CDR3 DNA follows: TGTGCCAGCAGTTTAGTCAGGGGGATGGCGAACACCGGGGAGCTGTTTTTT. It translates to CASSLVRGMANTGELFF.

The V and J genes are TRBV7-2 and TRBJ2-5; D is possibly TRBD2 (5 bases). The CDR3 sequence is 14 residues long. The V end lost 0 bases, the J end lost 4 bases, and 9 bases lay between the germline ends. Germline loops: CDR1 SGHTA, CDR2 FQGNSA. CDR3 in DNA: TGTGCCAGCAGCTTAGCGAGAGGGTCAGAGACCCAGTACTTC. This gives the protein CASSLARGSETQYF.

The chain has TRBV19 and TRBJ2-7; 12 positions match TRBD1. After removal of 5 bases from V and 3 bases from J, the junction contained 2 bases not matched to a gene. Germline V CDR1 and CDR2: LNHDA, SQIVND (reference sequence). CDR3 length: 14 amino acids. This CDR3 reads CASSGTGGVYEQYF. The CDR3 DNA reads as TGTGCCAGTAGTGGGACAGGGGGCGTCTACGAGCAGTACTTC.

The chain employs TRBV29-1 and TRBJ2-1, with D perhaps matching TRBD1 (6 bases). Germline assignment: CDR1 SQVTM and CDR2 ANQGSEA. The CDR3 is made up of 16 amino acids. Trimming pared 1 base from V and 2 bases from J, leaving 15 bases between. The CDR3 coding sequence is TGCAGCGTTGAAGGGGGGCCTGCCGGGGCCTACAATGAGCAGTTCTTC. This translates into CSVEGGPAGAYNEQFF.

The V call is TRBV11-2, the J call TRBJ2-7, with TRBD1 identical over 8 bases. The CDR3 is 18 residues long. The trim removed 5 bases at V and 4 bases at J, leaving 19 bases unmatched. The V gene's germline CDR1 is SGHAT and CDR2 FQNNGV. In DNA form, the CDR3 reads TGTGCCAGCAGCCGTCCGGGACAGGAGACCCCGATACCTTACGAGCAGTACTTC. It is translated as CASSRPGQETPIPYEQYF.

The DNA for the CDR3 is TGTGCCAGCAGCCATGGGACTAGCGCAGTCACCGGGGAGCTGTTTTTT. This translates into CASSHGTSAVTGELFF. The chain is built from TRBV7-3 and TRBJ2-2; 10 bases are a match to TRBD2. Per the germline V gene, CDR1 is SGHTA and CDR2 is FQGTGA. The CDR3 length is 16 residues. V lost 5 bases, J lost 4 bases, and 7 bases stayed unmatched.

This chain uses TRBV27 with TRBJ1-1, with 10 bases identical to TRBD1. The CDR3 is 15 amino acids. After removal of 6 bases from V and 6 bases from J, the junction contained 10 bases not matched to a gene. Germline V CDR1 and CDR2: MNHEY, SMNVEV (reference sequence). CDR3 bases: TGTGCCAGCAGCCCTATCGACAGGGGGCTAGCTGAAGCTTTCTTT. Translated: CASSPIDRGLAEAFF.

This clone has just one count. This sequence joins TRBV29-1 and TRBJ2-7; 11 bases are a match to TRBD1. This CDR3 is 15 amino acids long. Germline V gene data show CDR1 as SQVTM and CDR2 as ANQGSEA. With 3 bases clipped from V and 7 bases from J, the junction kept 11 bases outside the gene matches. CDR3 residues: CSVELLGQGAIEQYF. In DNA, the CDR3 is TGCAGCGTTGAGCTTCTTGGACAGGGGGCGATTGAGCAGTACTTC.

Note on this clone: One junction end does not reproduce the germline sequence, and a read error may be involved. The V gene is TRBV7-9, the J gene TRBJ1-3; D perhaps matches TRBD1 (5 bases). Germline CDR1 is SEHNR and CDR2 is FQNEAQ (reference sequence). The CDR3 length is 15 residues. CDR3: CASRLAVGVGNTIYF. The CDR3 coding sequence is TGTGCCAGCAGGTTAGCCGTAGGGGTTGGAAACACCATATATTTT.

The chain employs TRBV6-5 and TRBJ1-5, with 9 bases identical to TRBD1. The J segment lost 7 bases and the V segment lost 5 bases, leaving 9 bases of the junction unmatched. This CDR3 comprises 15 residues. In germline, CDR1 is MNHEY, CDR2 SVGAGI. In DNA, the CDR3 is TGTGCCAGCAGTAGGGACAGGGAGGTCCACCAGCCCCAGCATTTT. It encodes CASSRDREVHQPQHF.

This clone occurred a few times. The chain carries TRBV11-2 and TRBJ2-2, with D maybe TRBD1 (6 bases). The germline V gene has CDR1 SGHAT and CDR2 FQNNGV. The CDR3 is 15 amino acids. Trimming removed 2 bases from V and 7 bases from J, with 14 bases in between. The CDR3 spells CASSLNQGGNGELFF. The CDR3, as DNA: TGTGCCAGCAGCTTAAACCAAGGGGGAAACGGGGAGCTGTTTTTT.

The chain employs TRBV29-1 and TRBJ1-1; D might be TRBD1 (5 bases). CDR3 size: 16 residues. V was cut by 4 bases and J by 0 bases, with 18 bases left in between. Germline assignment: CDR1 SQVTM and CDR2 ANQGSEA. CDR3 amino acids: CSVGRGMATMNTEAFF. CDR3 bases: TGCAGCGTTGGAAGGGGTATGGCAACAATGAACACTGAAGCTTTCTTT.